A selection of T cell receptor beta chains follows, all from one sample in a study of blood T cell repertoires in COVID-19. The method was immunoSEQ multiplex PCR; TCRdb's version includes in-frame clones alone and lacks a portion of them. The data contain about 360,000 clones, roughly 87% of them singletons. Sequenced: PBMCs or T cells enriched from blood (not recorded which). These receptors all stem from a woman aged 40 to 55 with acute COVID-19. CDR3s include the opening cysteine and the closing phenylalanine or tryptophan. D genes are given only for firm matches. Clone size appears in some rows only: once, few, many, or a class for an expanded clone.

TGCGCCAGCAGCTATGGACAGGGGGCGCCGTACGAGCAGTACTTC CASSYGQGAPYEQYF few TRBJ2-7 TRBV5-1 TRBD1
TGTGCCAGCAGCTTGCAGGGCACTTCACCCCTCCACTTT CASSLQGTSPLHF . TRBJ1-6 TRBV5-4 .
TGTGCCAGCAGCTCGCGGGCCGGGGCCAACGTCCTGACTTTC CASSSRAGANVLTF . TRBJ2-6 TRBV7-9 .
TGTGCCATCAGTGACAACCGGGGGGCCCACGAGCAGTACTTC CAISDNRGAHEQYF once TRBJ2-7 TRBV10-3 .
TGTGCCAGCAGCAGGGGTCCCGGGGAGCTGTTTTTT CASSRGPGELFF . TRBJ2-2 TRBV6-5 .
TGTGCCTGGAGTGTTTTAGGACATCGAAATTCACCCCTCCACTTT CAWSVLGHRNSPLHF . TRBJ1-6 TRBV30 .
TGTGCCAGCAGCCGCGACACCTTGGAGACCCAGTACTTC CASSRDTLETQYF . TRBJ2-5 TRBV2 .
TGTGCCAGCAGTGAACCATCCGGGTTCCCTTTTGACACTGAAGCTTTCTTT CASSEPSGFPFDTEAFF . TRBJ1-1 TRBV6-1 .
TGTGCCAGCAGGGGCAGGCTTAATTCACCCCTCCACTTT CASRGRLNSPLHF . TRBJ1-6 TRBV25-1 .
TGTGCCAGTAGTGCTGGGGACAGGGTAATTCTAGGTGAGCAGTTCTTC CASSAGDRVILGEQFF . TRBJ2-1 TRBV19 TRBD1
TGTGCCAGCAGCTTAGAAAGACTAGCCCAGGAGCACGAGCAGTACTTC CASSLERLAQEHEQYF few TRBJ2-7 TRBV11-2 TRBD2
TGTGCCAGCAGCTTGACTGGGGGGGCTTCCTACGAGCAGTACTTC CASSLTGGASYEQYF . TRBJ2-7 TRBV5-6 .
TGCAGCGTCCTTGGCAGGGACACTGAAGCTTTCTTT CSVLGRDTEAFF few TRBJ1-1 TRBV29-1 .